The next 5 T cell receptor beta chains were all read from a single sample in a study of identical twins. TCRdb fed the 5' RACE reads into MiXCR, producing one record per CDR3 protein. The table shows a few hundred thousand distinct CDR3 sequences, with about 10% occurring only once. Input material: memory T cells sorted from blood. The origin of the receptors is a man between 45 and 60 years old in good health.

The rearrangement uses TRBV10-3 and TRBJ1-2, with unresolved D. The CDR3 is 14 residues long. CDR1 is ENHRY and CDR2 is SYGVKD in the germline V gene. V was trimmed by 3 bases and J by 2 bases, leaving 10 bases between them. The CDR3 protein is CAISELPTNYGYTF. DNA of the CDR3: TGTGCCATCAGTGAACTTCCTACAAACTATGGCTACACCTTC.

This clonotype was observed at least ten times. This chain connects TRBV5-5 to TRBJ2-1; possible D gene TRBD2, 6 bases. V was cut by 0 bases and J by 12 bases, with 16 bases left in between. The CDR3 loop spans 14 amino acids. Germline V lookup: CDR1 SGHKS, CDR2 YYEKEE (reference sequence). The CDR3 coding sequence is TGTGCCAGCAGCTTGGGGACTACTCCGCCGGTGCAGTTCTTC. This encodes CASSLGTTPPVQFF.

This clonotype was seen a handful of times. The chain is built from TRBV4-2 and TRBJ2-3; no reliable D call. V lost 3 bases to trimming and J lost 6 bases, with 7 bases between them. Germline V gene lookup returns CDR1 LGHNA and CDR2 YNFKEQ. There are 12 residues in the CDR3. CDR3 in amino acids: CASSHREDTQYF. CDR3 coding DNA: TGTGCCAGCAGCCATAGAGAGGATACGCAGTATTTT.

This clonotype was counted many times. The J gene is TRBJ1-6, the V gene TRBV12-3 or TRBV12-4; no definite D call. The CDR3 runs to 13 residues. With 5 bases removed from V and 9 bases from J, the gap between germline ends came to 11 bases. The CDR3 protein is CASSDEGSSPLHF. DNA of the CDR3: TGTGCCAGCAGTGACGAAGGGAGTTCACCCCTCCACTTT.

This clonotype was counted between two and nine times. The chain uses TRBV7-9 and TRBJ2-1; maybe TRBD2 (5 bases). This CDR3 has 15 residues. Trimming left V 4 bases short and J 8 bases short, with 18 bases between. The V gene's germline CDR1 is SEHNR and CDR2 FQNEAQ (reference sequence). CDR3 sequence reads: CASSSKLGLMDEQFF. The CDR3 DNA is TGTGCCAGCAGCTCCAAACTAGGGTTAATGGATGAGCAGTTCTTC.